One and the same sample provided the 17 T cell receptor beta chains below, sequenced in a study of technical replicates of blood from a handful of donors (TCRdb year 2017). Library creation used the immunoSEQ multiplex PCR assay. Not all clones reach the TCRdb copy of this immuneACCESS table, which keeps in-frame sequences only. Checked studies attribute under half of the gap to unresolved V genes and leave the rest unexplained. Counted in this sample were 55,000 to 75,000 clones; roughly 94% of them appeared once. The ten largest clones capture less than 3.5% of the sample. Sequenced: PBMCs. These receptors were collected from a human donor in good health. Some clones in this sample may be carry-over from other donors' samples.

This chain uses TRBV7-9 with TRBJ2-5; TRBD2 matches at 13 bases. V lost 4 bases, J lost 1 base, and 0 bases stayed unmatched. The CDR3 is 15 residues long. Germline assignment: CDR1 SEHNR and CDR2 FQNEAQ (reference sequence). In DNA, the CDR3 is TGTGCCAGCAGCTGGACTAGCGGGGGCCAAGAGACCCAGTACTTC. Translated, it gives CASSWTSGGQETQYF.

In this sample, this clone turned up once. The chain carries TRBV4-2 and TRBJ2-1, with 7 bases that match TRBD2. The CDR3 totals 18 residues. J gave up 9 bases and V 2 bases, and 19 bases lay outside the gene matches. In germline, CDR1 is LGHNA, CDR2 YNFKEQ. The CDR3 reads CASSQPGRGGLYMVEQFF. The CDR3 DNA is TGTGCCAGCAGCCAACCAGGGAGGGGAGGGTTGTACATGGTTGAGCAGTTCTTC.

The V gene is TRBV10-3, the J gene TRBJ2-1, with D possibly TRBD2 on 5 matching bases. V lost 6 bases and J 8 bases, leaving 20 bases between the germline ends. The CDR3 is 15 residues long. Looked up from germline, CDR1 is ENHRY and CDR2 is SYGVKD. This CDR3 is CAIRTSLGALDEQFF. The CDR3 region has the DNA TGTGCCATCAGGACATCGTTGGGAGCGTTAGATGAGCAGTTCTTC.

The gene calls are TRBV5-4 and TRBJ2-7; 9 bases agree with TRBD1. The J segment lost 3 bases and the V segment lost 4 bases, leaving 5 bases of the junction unmatched. The V gene's germline CDR1 is SGHNT and CDR2 YYREEE (reference sequence). The CDR3 contains 14 residues. The CDR3 sequence: CASSREDRGYEQYF. CDR3 DNA sequence: TGTGCCAGCAGCCGGGAGGACAGGGGCTACGAGCAGTACTTC. Full variable domain (remainder filled in from reference TRBV5-4 and TRBJ2-7): ETGVTQSPTHLIKTRGQQVTLRCSSQSGHNTVSWYQQALGQGPQFIFQYYREEENGRGNFPPRFSGLQFPNYSSELNVNALELDDSALYLCASSREDRGYEQYFGPGTRLTVT.

This rearrangement joins TRBV27 to TRBJ1-6; D gene uncertain. Deletions cut 6 bases from V and 4 bases from J, with 13 bases between. Germline values: CDR1 MNHEY, CDR2 SMNVEV (reference sequence). The CDR3 is 15 residues long. The CDR3, as DNA: TGTGCCAGCAGCCCGCGGGCCAGGTATAATTCACCCCTCCACTTT. It translates to CASSPRARYNSPLHF.

This chain joins TRBV9 and TRBJ2-7; 9 bases line up with TRBD1. The CDR3 runs 16 residues. Germline-derived CDR1 and CDR2 are SGDLS and YYNGEE. With 1 base clipped from V and 5 bases from J, the junction kept 10 bases outside the gene matches. The CDR3 DNA follows: TGTGCCAGCAGCGTATTTGGGGGACAGGGCCTCGACGAGCAGTACTTC. Protein product: CASSVFGGQGLDEQYF.

The V and J genes are TRBV27 and TRBJ2-5, with TRBD2 matching over 14 bases. The trim removed 10 bases at V and 4 bases at J, leaving 17 bases unmatched. Germline V gene data show CDR1 as MNHEY and CDR2 as SMNVEV (reference sequence). The CDR3 spans 18 residues. The CDR3 DNA is TGTGCCAACCGAAGAACCGGGACTAGCGGGGGCATGGTAGAGACCCAGTACTTC. Translation gives CANRRTGTSGGMVETQYF.

This sequence joins TRBV18 and TRBJ2-1; 13 nucleotides match TRBD2. V gave up 5 bases and J gave up 5 bases; unmatched junction bases: 3. Looked up from germline, CDR1 is KGHSH and CDR2 is LQKENI. The CDR3 length is 15 residues. The CDR3 is CASSGGLAGNNEQFF. Here the CDR3 DNA reads TGTGCCAGCTCAGGGGGACTAGCGGGGAACAATGAGCAGTTCTTC. Full variable domain (outside the CDR3, taken from reference TRBV18 and TRBJ2-1): NAGVMQNPRHLVRRRGQEARLRCSPMKGHSHVYWYRQLPEEGLKFMVYLQKENIIDESGMPKERFSAEFPKEGPSILRIQQVVRGDSAAYFCASSGGLAGNNEQFFGPGTRLTVL.

The chain couples TRBV7-9 to TRBJ1-1; D gene ambiguous. Trimming took 1 base from V and 8 from J, leaving 11 bases between them. The germline V gene has CDR1 SEHNR and CDR2 FQNEAQ (reference sequence). This CDR3 has 13 amino acids. The CDR3 coding sequence is TGTGCCAGCAGCTTAGGATCGAGTTGGGAAGCTTTCTTT. This translates into CASSLGSSWEAFF.

The DNA of the CDR3 is TGTGCCAGCAGCGAAATCAGCGGTATAAGTCCACTCACAGATACGCAGTATTTT. This encodes CASSEISGISPLTDTQYF. The chain links TRBV7-2 to TRBJ2-3, with D possibly matching TRBD2 (5 bases). Per the germline V gene, CDR1 is SGHTA and CDR2 is FQGNSA. The V and J ends lost 5 bases and 2 bases respectively, with 23 bases between them. The CDR3 has 18 residues.

This clone was recorded only once. V is TRBV7-8 and J is TRBJ1-1, with D maybe TRBD1 (6 bases). Germline CDR1 reads SGHVS; CDR2 reads FQNEAQ. The V gene lost 2 bases and the J gene lost 2 bases, with 12 bases spanning the gap. This CDR3 comprises 15 residues. The CDR3 loop is CASSLTDRRNTEAFF. DNA of the CDR3: TGTGCCAGCAGCTTAACGGACAGACGCAACACTGAAGCTTTCTTT. The entire variable domain, with the rest obtained from reference TRBV7-8 and TRBJ1-1, is as follows: GAGVSQSPRYKVAKRGQDVALRCDPISGHVSLFWYQQALGQGPEFLTYFQNEAQLDKSGLPSDRFFAERPEGSVSTLKIQRTQQEDSAVYLCASSLTDRRNTEAFFGQGTRLTVV.

The CDR3 spells CASSRRGQPNEKLFF. CDR3 nucleotides: TGTGCCAGCAGCCGAAGGGGACAGCCTAATGAAAAACTGTTTTTT. V is TRBV6-5 and J is TRBJ1-4, with 7 bases identical to TRBD1. V lost 6 bases, J lost 3 bases, and 7 bases stayed unmatched. CDR3 length: 15 amino acids. Germline V gene sequence: CDR1 MNHEY, CDR2 SVGAGI.

The chain joins TRBV7-2 to TRBJ1-2, with 9 nucleotides matching TRBD1. The CDR3 runs 15 residues. Germline V CDR1 and CDR2: SGHTA, FQGNSA. V lost 5 bases and J lost 4; bases outside the gene matches: 8. The CDR3 coding sequence is TGTGCCAGCAGCCACGACAGGACAGGGGTCTATGGCTACACCTTC. Translated: CASSHDRTGVYGYTF.

The chain combines TRBV6-4 with TRBJ2-3; 7 nucleotides line up with TRBD2. Germline CDR1 reads MRHNA; CDR2 reads SNTAGT. This CDR3 is built from 17 residues. Germline trimming cut 6 bases from V and 4 bases from J; bases unmatched to any gene: 16. Here the CDR3 reads CASSLGPGGGTSDTQYF. CDR3 nucleotides: TGTGCCAGCAGCCTGGGACCGGGAGGTGGTACCTCAGATACGCAGTATTTT.

This clone was seen only a few times. V is TRBV6-4 and J is TRBJ2-3; 10 bases map to TRBD2. From germline, CDR1 is MRHNA and CDR2 SNTAGT. V dropped 6 bases and J dropped 5; count of bases not matched to a gene: 5. There are 14 residues in the CDR3. The CDR3 DNA reads TGTGCCAGCAGCCTAGCGGGAGCGAAAGATACGCAGTATTTT. Translation: CASSLAGAKDTQYF.

V and J are TRBV5-4 and TRBJ2-7, with D maybe TRBD2 (6 bases). Looked up from germline, CDR1 is SGHNT and CDR2 is YYREEE (reference sequence). The CDR3 totals 14 residues. The V end lost 2 bases, the J end lost 7 bases, and 16 bases lay between the germline ends. In DNA form, the CDR3 reads TGTGCCAGCAGCTTATTCCGGGACTCGGCGGAGCAGTACTTC. It translates to CASSLFRDSAEQYF.

CDR3 DNA: TGTGCCAGCAGACCCACCGGGACAGGGCCTCTTCCCCTCCACTTT. Its translation is CASRPTGTGPLPLHF. The chain recombines TRBV6-5 with TRBJ1-6; TRBD1 matches 9 bases. The CDR3 loop spans 15 amino acids. The trim removed 6 bases at V and 13 bases at J, leaving 13 bases unmatched. The germline CDR1 and CDR2 sequences are MNHEY and SVGAGI.